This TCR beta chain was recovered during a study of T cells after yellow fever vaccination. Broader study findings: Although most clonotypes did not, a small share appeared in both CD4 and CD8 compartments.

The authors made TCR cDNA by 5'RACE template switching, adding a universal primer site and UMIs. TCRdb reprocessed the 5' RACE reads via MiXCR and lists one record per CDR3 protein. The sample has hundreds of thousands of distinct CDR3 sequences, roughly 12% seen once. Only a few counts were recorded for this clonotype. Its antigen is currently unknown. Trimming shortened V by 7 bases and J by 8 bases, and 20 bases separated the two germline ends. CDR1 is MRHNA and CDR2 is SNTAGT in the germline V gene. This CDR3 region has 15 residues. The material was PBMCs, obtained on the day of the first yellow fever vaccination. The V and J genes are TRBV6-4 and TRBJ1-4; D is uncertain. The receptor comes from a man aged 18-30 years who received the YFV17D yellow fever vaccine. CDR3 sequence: CASTPLLPVGEKLFF. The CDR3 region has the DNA TGTGCCAGCACTCCCCTTCTGCCCGTTGGCGAAAAACTGTTTTTT.